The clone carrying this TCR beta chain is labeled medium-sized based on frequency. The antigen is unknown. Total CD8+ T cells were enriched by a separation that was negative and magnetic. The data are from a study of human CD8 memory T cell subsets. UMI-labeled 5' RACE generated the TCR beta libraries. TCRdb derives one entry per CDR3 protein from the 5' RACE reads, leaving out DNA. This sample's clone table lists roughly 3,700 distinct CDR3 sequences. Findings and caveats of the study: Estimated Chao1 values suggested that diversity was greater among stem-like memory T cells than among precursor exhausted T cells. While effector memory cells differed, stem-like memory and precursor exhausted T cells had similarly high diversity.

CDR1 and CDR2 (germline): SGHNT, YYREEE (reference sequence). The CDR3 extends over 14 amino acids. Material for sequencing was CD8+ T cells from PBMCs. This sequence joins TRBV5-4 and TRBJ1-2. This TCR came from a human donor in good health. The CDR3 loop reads CASSLRGFNYGYTF.